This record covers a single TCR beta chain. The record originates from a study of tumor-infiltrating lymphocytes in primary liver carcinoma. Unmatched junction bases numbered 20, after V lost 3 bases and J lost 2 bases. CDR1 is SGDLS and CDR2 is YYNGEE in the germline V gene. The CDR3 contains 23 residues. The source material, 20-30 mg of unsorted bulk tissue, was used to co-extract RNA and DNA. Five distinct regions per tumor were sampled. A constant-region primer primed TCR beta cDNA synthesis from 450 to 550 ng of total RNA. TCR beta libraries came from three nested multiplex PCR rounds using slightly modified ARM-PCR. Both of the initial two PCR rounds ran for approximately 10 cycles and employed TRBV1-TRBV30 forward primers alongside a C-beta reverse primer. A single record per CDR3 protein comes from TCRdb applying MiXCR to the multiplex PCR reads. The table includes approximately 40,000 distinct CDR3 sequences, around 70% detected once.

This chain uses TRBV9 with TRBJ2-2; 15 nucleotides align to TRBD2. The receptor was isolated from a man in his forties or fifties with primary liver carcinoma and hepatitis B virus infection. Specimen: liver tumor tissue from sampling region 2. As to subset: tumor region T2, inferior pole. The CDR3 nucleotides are TGTGCCAGCAGCGCATCCGGGACTAGCGGGAGGCGCGATACTTACTTAAACACCGGGGAGCTGTTTTTT. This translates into CASSASGTSGRRDTYLNTGELFF.